This T cell receptor (beta chain) was profiled in a study of vaccination and CD4 T cells after COVID-19. In the study overall: Post-COVID draws came a median approximately 100 days after diagnosis (range 35 to 161). Culture controls were given either a CEFX pool, an HIV-1 Nef pool, or no peptide.

Cultured CD4+ T cell DNA was sequenced using the Oncomine TCR Beta short-read assay. TCRdb used MiXCR to reprocess the PCR reads, holding one entry per CDR3 protein. The table shows around 12,000 distinct CDR3 sequences, with roughly 43% occurring only once. Notes on this clonotype: Its antigen remains unknown.

Treatment described: approximately 9-day PBMC culture with coronavirus spike peptide pools or control peptides (ViraFEST assay). First, ViraFEST expanded antigen-specific T cells with peptide pools, and next it sequenced the TCRs. Culture of 1.5 million to 2 million PBMCs per well took place with 8.5 to 10 IU/ml IL-2 and 8 to 10 ug/ml peptide pools. The V and J ends lost 6 bases and 10 bases respectively, with 16 bases between them. The CDR3 consists of 13 residues. The sequence was collected from a human donor who had recovered from COVID-19. What was sequenced was CD4+ T cells from blood, cultured in vitro. This sequence joins TRBV12-3 or TRBV12-4 and TRBJ2-1, with D uncertain. The chain's CDR3 is CASSRFLGKEQFF. DNA of the CDR3: TGTGCCAGCAGCCGGTTCCTAGGCAAGGAGCAGTTCTTC.